Below are 32 T cell receptor beta chains sequenced from a single sample in a study of blood T cells in healthy people across ages. Primers used in a second PCR of roughly 7 to 11 cycles were a sample-barcoded 5' primer and a J-beta primer mix. TCRdb re-analysed the 5' RACE reads in MiXCR, keeping a single row per CDR3 protein. This table has over 1,500,000 distinct CDR3 sequences, about two fifths appearing once. What was sequenced was blood. The receptor source for this set is a human donor in good health.

This clonotype has more than one count but fewer than ten. The chain uses TRBV4-3 and TRBJ1-2; the D gene is possibly TRBD1 (5 bases). There are 16 residues in the CDR3. V was clipped by 0 bases and J by 4 bases, with 15 bases between them. Germline V lookup: CDR1 LGHNA, CDR2 YSLEER. CDR3 amino acids: CASSQDGTAGPYGYTF. The CDR3 DNA reads as TGCGCCAGCAGCCAAGACGGGACGGCGGGGCCCTATGGCTACACCTTC.

This clonotype was counted only a few times. The V call is TRBV28, the J call TRBJ2-5, with TRBD1 matching 8 bases. Trimming took 7 bases from V and 11 from J; bases not matched to a gene: 21. Germline-derived CDR1 and CDR2 are MDHEN and SYDVKM. This CDR3 contains 16 residues. The CDR3 DNA sequence: TGTGCCAGCACTCCCGCGACCGGGACAGGCCGTTGGGGGCAGTACTTC. The encoded protein is CASTPATGTGRWGQYF.

The rearrangement uses TRBV20-1 and TRBJ2-5; 14 bases map to TRBD2. The CDR3 has 16 amino acids. V shed 5 bases, J shed 5 bases, and the junction held 10 bases outside the gene matches. Germline CDR1 reads DFQATT; CDR2 reads SNEGSKA (reference sequence). CDR3: CSASGGLAGGRETQYF. As DNA, the CDR3 is TGCAGTGCTTCCGGCGGACTAGCGGGGGGCCGGGAGACCCAGTACTTC.

This clonotype was observed a handful of times. The rearrangement links TRBV29-1 to TRBJ2-5, with D maybe TRBD2 (7 bases). Trimming shortened V by 2 bases and J by 3 bases, and 10 bases separated the two germline ends. Germline-derived CDR1 and CDR2 are SQVTM and ANQGSEA. The CDR3 contains 13 residues. DNA of the CDR3: TGCAGCGTTGAACGGGGGGCAAAAGAGACCCAGTACTTC. Its translation: CSVERGAKETQYF.

The sample holds a few counts of this clonotype. The chain has TRBV5-1 and TRBJ2-7; D is undetermined. Trimming removed 0 bases at V and 4 bases at J, with 14 bases between. Germline CDR1 is SGHRS and CDR2 is YFSETQ. This CDR3 comprises 15 residues. CDR3: CASSLGTSPDYEQYF. CDR3 in DNA: TGCGCCAGCAGCTTGGGAACTTCTCCCGATTACGAGCAGTACTTC.

The chain couples TRBV30 to TRBJ1-2, with 11 bases identical to TRBD1. V shed 1 base and J 4 bases; nucleotides not matched to a gene: 2. Germline values: CDR1 GTSNPN, CDR2 SVGIG (reference sequence). The CDR3 contains 14 residues. The CDR3 bases are TGTGCCTGGAGTGGGGACAGGGGGTTCTATGGCTACACCTTC. Protein: CAWSGDRGFYGYTF.

In this sample, this clonotype turned up a few times. The gene calls are TRBV6-2 or TRBV6-3 and TRBJ2-5, with D unresolved. This CDR3 comprises 11 residues. Germline lookup yields CDR1 MNHEY and CDR2 SVGEGT. With 0 bases removed from V and 6 bases from J, the gap between germline ends came to 2 bases. The CDR3 loop reads CASSYSQTQYF. CDR3 DNA: TGTGCCAGCAGTTACTCTCAGACCCAGTACTTC.

Comments on this clonotype: The germline gene is not matched at one end of the junction; a read error may be the cause. The V and J genes are TRBV11-1 and TRBJ1-1, with D hard to call. The germline CDR1 and CDR2 sequences are SGHAT and FQDESV (reference sequence). This CDR3 comprises 14 residues. This CDR3 is CASSSIRVNTVAFF. CDR3 bases: TGTGCCAGCAGCTCTATAAGGGTGAACACTGTAGCTTTCTTT.

The table lists this clonotype with a few counts. The CDR3 DNA sequence: TGTGCCAGCAGTTACGGTGCTGTGCGGGTAGGCAATGAGCAGTTCTTC. Amino acids: CASSYGAVRVGNEQFF. V and J are TRBV6-5 and TRBJ2-1, with D possibly TRBD2 on 5 matching bases. Trimming cost V 2 bases and J 6 bases, with 17 bases left between them. Germline-derived CDR1 and CDR2 are MNHEY and SVGAGI. There are 16 residues in the CDR3.

The rearrangement links TRBV12-5 to TRBJ2-6; D is tentatively TRBD1 or TRBD2 (5 bases each). The ends were cut back, 0 bases at V and 4 bases at J, with 13 bases in the middle. The CDR3 runs to 17 residues. Looked up from germline, CDR1 is LGHNT and CDR2 is FRNRAP. The chain's CDR3 is CASGLVRGDPGANVLTF. CDR3 nucleotides: TGTGCTAGTGGTTTGGTACGAGGGGACCCCGGGGCCAACGTCCTGACTTTC. The full variable domain, rest sourced from reference TRBV12-5 and TRBJ2-6, is DARVTQTPRHKVTEMGQEVTMRCQPILGHNTVFWYRQTMMQGLELLAYFRNRAPLDDSGMPKDRFSAEMPDATLATLKIQPSEPRDSAVYFCASGLVRGDPGANVLTFGAGSRLTVL.

This clonotype was picked up a small number of times. DNA for the CDR3: TGTGCCAGCAGTTACCCCAGTTACAATGAGCAGTTCTTC. As protein: CASSYPSYNEQFF. The rearrangement joins TRBV6-2 or TRBV6-3 to TRBJ2-1; D gene uncertain. The V gene's germline CDR1 is MNHEY and CDR2 SVGEGT. The V and J ends lost 2 bases and 4 bases respectively, with 6 bases between them. The CDR3 extends over 13 amino acids.

This clonotype turned up a few times. The J gene is TRBJ2-7, the V gene TRBV6-2 or TRBV6-3; 8 bases are a match to TRBD1. The germline V gene encodes CDR1 MNHEY and CDR2 SVGEGT. The trim removed 2 bases at V and 2 bases at J, leaving 8 bases unmatched. There are 16 residues in the CDR3. The CDR3 loop is CASSYGSGQATYEQYF. DNA of the CDR3: TGTGCCAGCAGTTACGGATCGGGACAGGCGACCTACGAGCAGTACTTC.

CDR3 amino acids: CSARGLAGEITYEQYF. CDR3 sequence (DNA): TGCAGCGCCCGCGGCCTAGCGGGGGAAATTACCTACGAGCAGTACTTC. V gene TRBV29-1 combines with J gene TRBJ2-7; TRBD2 matches 10 bases. The CDR3 loop spans 16 amino acids. CDR1 and CDR2 from the germline V gene are SQVTM and ANQGSEA. V shed 7 bases, J shed 2 bases, and the junction held 14 bases outside the gene matches.

This clonotype has only a few counts. This chain connects TRBV7-2 to TRBJ1-2, with D unclear. Trimming cost V 8 bases and J 2 bases, with 15 bases left between them. This CDR3 is built from 14 residues. Germline loops: CDR1 SGHTA, CDR2 FQGNSA. For the CDR3, the DNA is TGTGCCAGCGGCCGCGGATCGACGAACTATGGCTACACCTTC. Its protein is CASGRGSTNYGYTF.

This rearrangement joins TRBV27 to TRBJ2-7; D is perhaps TRBD2 (6 bases). The CDR3 runs to 16 residues. Looked up from germline, CDR1 is MNHEY and CDR2 is SMNVEV (reference sequence). V was trimmed by 0 bases and J by 3 bases, leaving 15 bases between them. This chain's CDR3 is CASSLSPSALRYEQYF. CDR3 DNA sequence: TGTGCCAGCAGTTTATCCCCTAGCGCCCTCCGCTACGAGCAGTACTTC.

In its sample, this clonotype was seen a few times. An end of the junction does not agree with germline; a read error may underlie this. This chain joins TRBV7-2 and TRBJ2-1; D uncertain. There are 12 residues in the CDR3. Germline assignment: CDR1 SGHTA and CDR2 FQGNSA. This CDR3 reads CASSFVWNEQFF. The CDR3 bases are TGTGCTAGCAGCTTCGTTTGGAATGAGCAGTTCTTC.

This clonotype was seen a few times. This chain uses TRBV7-2 with TRBJ2-1; 9 bases align to TRBD2. CDR3 length: 17 residues. J lost 5 bases, V lost 5 bases, and 13 bases had no gene match. Germline CDR1 SGHTA, CDR2 FQGNSA. The CDR3 coding sequence is TGTGCCAGCAGCACCCGAACCTGGACTAGCGAACACAATGAGCAGTTCTTC. This encodes CASSTRTWTSEHNEQFF.

The V call is TRBV7-2, the J call TRBJ2-7; 7 nucleotides line up with TRBD2. CDR3 length equals 14 residues. After removal of 5 bases from V and 2 bases from J, the junction contained 6 bases not matched to a gene. In germline, CDR1 is SGHTA, CDR2 FQGNSA. The CDR3 coding sequence is TGTGCCAGCAGCGCCCTGAGCGGGGCCTACGAGCAGTACTTC. It codes for CASSALSGAYEQYF.

CDR3 protein: CASKQGVVQPQHF. In DNA form, the CDR3 reads TGTGCCAGCAAACAGGGTGTAGTTCAGCCCCAGCATTTT. The chain carries TRBV6-6 and TRBJ1-5; maybe TRBD1 (6 bases). Trimming removed 7 bases at V and 6 bases at J, with 13 bases between. Germline V lookup: CDR1 MNHNY, CDR2 SVGAGI (reference sequence). The CDR3 totals 13 residues.

This clonotype was counted a few times. This sequence joins TRBV5-1 and TRBJ2-1; TRBD2 matches 7 bases. V dropped 4 bases and J dropped 15; count of bases not matched to a gene: 10. Per the germline V gene, CDR1 is SGHRS and CDR2 is YFSETQ. The CDR3 is made up of 12 amino acids. The CDR3 region is CASSIPGGWSFF. As DNA, the CDR3 is TGCGCCAGCAGCATTCCGGGGGGTTGGTCGTTCTTC.

The chain joins TRBV11-3 to TRBJ2-5; no clear D. The CDR3 is 14 residues long. With 0 bases removed from V and 5 bases from J, the gap between germline ends came to 10 bases. Germline V gives CDR1 SGHNT, CDR2 YENEEA. CDR3 coding DNA: TGTGCCAGCAGCTTAGACGTGACGAGGGAGACCCAGTACTTC. It is translated as CASSLDVTRETQYF.

The chain uses TRBV6-1 and TRBJ1-5; D is undetermined. This CDR3 is 15 amino acids long. Germline loops: CDR1 MNHNS, CDR2 SASEGT. V was trimmed by 3 bases and J by 6 bases, leaving 15 bases between them. The DNA of the CDR3 is TGTGCCAGCAGTGAGCCGGCAGGATCCAGTCAGCCCCAGCATTTT. Protein: CASSEPAGSSQPQHF.

This clonotype was detected only a few times. The V and J genes are TRBV12-3 or TRBV12-4 and TRBJ2-1, with D perhaps TRBD2 (6 bases). The V end lost 7 bases, the J end lost 4 bases, and 23 bases lay between the germline ends. This CDR3 spans 17 amino acids. CDR3 residues: CASTLFSGTGDYNEQFF. In nucleotides, the CDR3 is TGTGCCAGCACTCTCTTCTCAGGGACGGGGGATTACAATGAGCAGTTCTTC.

This clonotype has only a few counts. The chain joins TRBV29-1 to TRBJ1-1, with D hard to call. V was shortened by 4 bases and J by 8 bases, with 8 bases between the two germline ends. Germline CDR1 reads SQVTM; CDR2 reads ANQGSEA. This CDR3 spans 10 amino acids. The CDR3 is CSVAMLEAFF. DNA for the CDR3: TGCAGCGTTGCCATGCTCGAAGCTTTCTTT. The complete variable domain, with remaining parts taken from reference TRBV29-1 and TRBJ1-1, reads SAVISQKPSRDICQRGTSLTIQCQVDSQVTMMFWYRQQPGQSLTLIATANQGSEATYESGFVIDKFPISRPNLTFSTLTVSNMSPEDSSIYLCSVAMLEAFFGQGTRLTVV.

V gene TRBV4-3 combines with J gene TRBJ2-3; 11 bases match TRBD2. Germline CDR1 and CDR2: LGHNA and YSLEER. This CDR3 is built from 18 residues. Trimming removed 4 bases from V and 2 bases from J; junction bases left unmatched: 11. The CDR3 protein is CASSLSTSLAGATDTQYF. The DNA for the CDR3 is TGCGCCAGCAGCCTAAGCACCTCACTAGCGGGGGCCACAGATACGCAGTATTTT.

This clonotype showed up many times. The V call is TRBV20-1, the J call TRBJ1-2; tentative D call: TRBD1 (5 bases). Trimming cost V 0 bases and J 1 base, with 12 bases left between them. Germline V gene lookup returns CDR1 DFQATT and CDR2 SNEGSKA (reference sequence). The CDR3 totals 15 residues. The CDR3 spells CSARELMRGNYGYTF. The DNA for the CDR3 is TGCAGTGCTAGAGAACTGATGAGGGGTAACTATGGCTACACCTTC.

With regard to this clonotype: With a much larger clone just one base away, this may be a read error. The chain is built from TRBV9 and TRBJ1-2; D remains ambiguous. The CDR3 is 11 amino acids. Germline V gene lookup returns CDR1 SGDLS and CDR2 YYNGEE. CDR3 nucleotide sequence: TGTGTCAGCAGCGGAAACTATGGCTACACCTTC. Protein product: CVSSGNYGYTF.

This chain uses TRBV27 with TRBJ1-6, with D possibly TRBD1 on 5 matching bases. CDR1 MNHEY and CDR2 SMNVEV come from the germline V gene (reference sequence). The V gene lost 7 bases and the J gene lost 7 bases, with 17 bases spanning the gap. The CDR3 is 15 residues long. CDR3 sequence reads: CASKASGTTNSPLHF. The CDR3 DNA sequence: TGTGCCAGCAAGGCCTCCGGGACGACGAATTCACCCCTCCACTTT.

The chain uses TRBV5-1 and TRBJ2-5; D remains unclear. CDR3 length: 16 amino acids. CDR1 and CDR2 (germline): SGHRS, YFSETQ. V lost 3 bases to trimming and J lost 5 bases, with 20 bases between them. The CDR3 reads CASSSASTGPRETQYF. The CDR3 nucleotides are TGCGCCAGCAGCTCAGCCAGCACCGGGCCAAGGGAGACCCAGTACTTC.

The genes are TRBV20-1 and TRBJ2-5; 11 nucleotides align to TRBD2. Trimming removed 6 bases from V and 5 bases from J; junction bases left unmatched: 17. Looked up from germline, CDR1 is DFQATT and CDR2 is SNEGSKA (reference sequence). This CDR3 comprises 17 residues. CDR3 in amino acids: CSAGAGSGGAFKETQYF. CDR3 in DNA: TGCAGTGCCGGGGCGGGTAGCGGGGGGGCCTTTAAGGAGACCCAGTACTTC.

This clonotype was seen a few times. This rearrangement joins TRBV20-1 to TRBJ2-3; D gene unclear. V lost 0 bases, J lost 9 bases, and 10 bases lay in between. CDR3 length equals 12 residues. The germline CDR1 and CDR2 sequences are DFQATT and SNEGSKA (reference sequence). The CDR3 spells CSARDLGGTQYF. The CDR3 DNA sequence: TGCAGTGCTAGAGATTTAGGCGGAACGCAGTATTTT.

This clonotype has a handful of counts. This chain connects TRBV20-1 to TRBJ1-5; 8 nucleotides agree with TRBD1. Trimming at V came to 4 bases and at J to 7 bases, leaving 9 bases not matched to a gene. CDR3 length: 14 amino acids. Germline V gene data show CDR1 as DFQATT and CDR2 as SNEGSKA (reference sequence). As DNA, the CDR3 is TGCAGTGCTATCCTACAGGGGGTGGGGCAGCCCCAGCATTTT. This translates into CSAILQGVGQPQHF.